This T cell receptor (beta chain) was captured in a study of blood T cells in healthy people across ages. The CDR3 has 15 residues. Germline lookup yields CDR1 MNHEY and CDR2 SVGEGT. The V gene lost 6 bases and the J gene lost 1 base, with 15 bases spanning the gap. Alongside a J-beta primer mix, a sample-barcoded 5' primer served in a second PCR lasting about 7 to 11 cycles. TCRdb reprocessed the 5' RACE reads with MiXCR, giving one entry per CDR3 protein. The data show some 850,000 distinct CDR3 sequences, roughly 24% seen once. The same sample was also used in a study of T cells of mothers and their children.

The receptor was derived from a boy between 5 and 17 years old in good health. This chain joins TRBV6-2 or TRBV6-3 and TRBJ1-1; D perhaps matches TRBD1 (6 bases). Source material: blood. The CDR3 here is CASSQTGAGNTEAFF. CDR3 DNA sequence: TGTGCCAGCAGCCAAACGGGGGCCGGGAACACTGAAGCTTTCTTT.